This T cell receptor beta chain was profiled in a study of Graves' ophthalmopathy and Graves' hyperthyroidism. Germline assignment: CDR1 MDHEN and CDR2 SYDVKM. With 4 bases removed from V and 0 bases from J, the gap between germline ends came to 13 bases. The CDR3 loop spans 15 amino acids. None of the included patients had other autoimmune diseases, uncontrolled infections, pregnancy or lactation, as these led to exclusion. Amplified material comprised TCR beta CDR3 regions derived from RNA transcripts. An opening RT-PCR round employed HTBI primers and preceded a second-round multiplex PCR. Each CDR3 protein is one row after TCRdb ran MiXCR on the multiplex PCR reads. This table has roughly 400,000 distinct CDR3 sequences, 17% appearing once. The sample holds many counts of this clonotype.

The specimen sequenced was peripheral blood. The TCR comes from an adult woman with stable Graves' hyperthyroidism. The chain has TRBV28 and TRBJ2-7, with D possibly being TRBD2 (5 bases). CDR3 amino acids: CASSYAPSYSYEQYF. Written as DNA, the CDR3 is TGTGCCAGCAGTTACGCCCCTAGCTACTCCTACGAGCAGTACTTC.